Sequencing of this T cell receptor beta chain was carried out in a study of T cell repertoires in cytomegalovirus infection. Deletions cut 3 bases from V and 0 bases from J, with 9 bases between. The CDR3 length is 14 residues. Germline CDR1 DFQATT, CDR2 SNEGSKA (reference sequence). TCRdb analysed the reads with MiXCR anew, one entry per CDR3 protein. The sample contains 340,000 or so distinct CDR3 sequences, around 25% of which appear only once. Of note for this clonotype: The antigen is undetermined.

This TCR was sampled from a human donor in good health (CMV status not recorded). Some clones in this sample may be carry-over from other donors' samples. Here the sequenced sample was cultured PBMCs, taken from culture after CMV antigen stimulation. V gene TRBV20-1 combines with J gene TRBJ1-5, with D perhaps TRBD1 (5 bases). The CDR3 protein is CSARGGGSNQPQHF. The CDR3 nucleotides are TGCAGTGCTAGGGGGGGGGGTAGCAATCAGCCCCAGCATTTT.